The rows below give T cell receptor beta chains drawn from one sample of a study of shared clonotypes between healthy human individuals. Method: immunoSEQ multiplex PCR; TCRdb's copy keeps in-frame clones and lacks some. The sample lists 1,400,000 or so clones, about 98.5% occurring once. The sequencing sample was made of naive CD4+ T cells sorted from blood. These receptors were obtained from a man between 25 and 39 years old in good health. Each CDR3 is given with its conserved first and last residue. A D gene is named only where the DNA matches it firmly. Some rows have no size entry. The others give once, few or many, or a class for an expanded clone.

abundance,j_gene,v_gene,d_gene,CDR3nt,CDR3aa
.,TRBJ2-7,TRBV6-1,TRBD1,TGTGCCAGCACCAAGACAGGGAGAACCTACGAGCAGTACTTC,CASTKTGRTYEQYF
.,TRBJ1-4,TRBV9,.,TGTGCCAGCAGTCGGAGTAATGAAAAACTGTTTTTT,CASSRSNEKLFF
.,TRBJ2-7,TRBV7-9,TRBD1,TGTGCCAGCACCTCAGGGACAGGGAGCGACGAGCAGTACTTC,CASTSGTGSDEQYF
.,TRBJ2-4,TRBV7-8,TRBD2,TGTGCCAGCAGTCGAACTAGCGGGAGTTCTTCTTGGGAAAACATTCAGTACTTC,CASSRTSGSSSWENIQYF
.,TRBJ2-7,TRBV19,TRBD1,TGTGCCAGTACCCGGGACAGGGGGCGCAAGGAGCAGTACTTC,CASTRDRGRKEQYF
.,TRBJ1-1,TRBV7-9,.,TGTGCCAGCAGAGAGGCCAACACTGAAGCTTTCTTT,CASREANTEAFF
.,TRBJ1-2,TRBV4-3,.,TGCGCCAGCAGCCAAGGGACGGGAGAAGCTAACTATGGCTACACCTTC,CASSQGTGEANYGYTF
.,TRBJ1-2,TRBV6-5,.,TGTGCCAGCAGTTACGTCTCCGGGACACCCTATGGCTACACCTTC,CASSYVSGTPYGYTF
.,TRBJ2-5,TRBV7-8,.,TGTGCCAGCAGCCCGCTAGTAATCATGGAGACCCAGTACTTC,CASSPLVIMETQYF
.,TRBJ2-4,TRBV27,.,TGTGCCAGCAGTTTTGGGGGGCGGTCGGGCATTCAGTACTTC,CASSFGGRSGIQYF
.,TRBJ1-1,TRBV14,TRBD1,TGTGCCAGCAGTCGAAGGACAGGGTATTTCACTGAAGCTTTCTTT,CASSRRTGYFTEAFF
.,TRBJ2-7,TRBV2,TRBD2,TGTGCCAGCAGTGGACTAGCGGACTCCTACGAGCAGTACTTC,CASSGLADSYEQYF
.,TRBJ2-2,TRBV19,TRBD2,TGTGCCAGTAGTATTGGGTTAGCGGGAGGTACCGGGGAGCTGTTTTTT,CASSIGLAGGTGELFF
once,TRBJ2-3,TRBV27,.,TGTGCCAGCAGCCGGATCAGGATCACAGATACGCAGTATTTT,CASSRIRITDTQYF
.,TRBJ2-3,TRBV29-1,.,TGCAGCGCCGATGGGGGGCAGGATACGCAGTATTTT,CSADGGQDTQYF
.,TRBJ2-5,TRBV7-2,TRBD1,TGTGCCAGCAGCTTAGGATACAGGGGACAAGAGACCCAGTACTTC,CASSLGYRGQETQYF
.,TRBJ1-5,TRBV19,.,TGTGCCAGTAGTATCAGGGTTGGTTTGCAGCCCCAGCATTTT,CASSIRVGLQPQHF
.,TRBJ2-7,TRBV15,.,TGTGCCACCAGCAGAGACCTTCCGACAGTCAGCTCCTACGAGCAGTACTTC,CATSRDLPTVSSYEQYF
.,TRBJ2-5,TRBV29-1,TRBD2,TGCAGCGTGGGGCTAAAGCTACTCGGGACTAGCCAAGAGACCCAGTACTTC,CSVGLKLLGTSQETQYF
.,TRBJ2-2,TRBV11-3,TRBD1,TGTGCCAGCAGCGCGGACAGGGGTGACACCGGGGAGCTGTTTTTT,CASSADRGDTGELFF
few,TRBJ2-1,TRBV5-1,.,TGCGCCAGCAGCTTGGGCAGCGGCAATGAGCAGTTCTTC,CASSLGSGNEQFF
.,TRBJ2-3,TRBV7-3,TRBD1,TGTGCCAGCAGCTTTTCCGGGACAGGAGCCGAAAATACGCAGTATTTT,CASSFSGTGAENTQYF